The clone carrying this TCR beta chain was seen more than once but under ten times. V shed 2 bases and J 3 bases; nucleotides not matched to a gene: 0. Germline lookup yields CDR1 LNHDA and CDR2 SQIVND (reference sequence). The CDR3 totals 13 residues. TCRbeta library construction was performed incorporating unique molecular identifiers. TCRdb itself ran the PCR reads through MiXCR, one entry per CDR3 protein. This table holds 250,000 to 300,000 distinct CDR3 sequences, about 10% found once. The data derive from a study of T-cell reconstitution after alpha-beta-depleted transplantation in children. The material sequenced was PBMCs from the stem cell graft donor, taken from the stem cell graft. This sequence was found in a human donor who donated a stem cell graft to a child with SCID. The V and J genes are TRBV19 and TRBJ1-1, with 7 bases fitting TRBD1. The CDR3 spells CASSITGDTEAFF. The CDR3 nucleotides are TGTGCCAGTAGTATAACAGGGGACACTGAAGCTTTCTTT.